Below, 25 T cell receptor beta chains from the same sample are listed, as sequenced in a study of T cell responses to AZD1222 COVID-19 vaccine. Sequencing used immunoSEQ multiplex PCR; TCRdb keeps in-frame clones, though not all of them. The data hold under 20,000 clones, with around 90% observed a single time. Material: peripheral blood, obtained 28 days after the second AZD1222 dose. Receptors originate from an adult who received the AZD1222 COVID-19 vaccine.

The chain links TRBV19 to TRBJ2-1; D unclear. The CDR3 covers 13 residues. Between the trimmed V and J ends, which lost 3 bases and 6 bases, there was a span of 9 bases. Germline values: CDR1 LNHDA, CDR2 SQIVND (reference sequence). CDR3 amino acids: CASSIGRINEQFF. The DNA for the CDR3 is TGTGCCAGTAGTATTGGGCGTATCAATGAGCAGTTCTTC.

This rearrangement joins TRBV27 to TRBJ2-2; D may be TRBD2 (5 bases). Germline loops: CDR1 MNHEY, CDR2 SMNVEV (reference sequence). V was shortened by 1 base and J by 2 bases, with 11 bases between the two germline ends. This CDR3 comprises 16 residues. This CDR3 is CASSLYPAVNTGELFF. CDR3 DNA sequence: TGTGCCAGCAGTTTATATCCAGCGGTTAACACCGGGGAGCTGTTTTTT.

V and J are TRBV7-3 and TRBJ2-3; TRBD1 aligns across 10 bases. The CDR3 is 16 residues long. Germline loops: CDR1 SGHTA, CDR2 FQGTGA. The ends lost 2 bases at V and 4 bases at J; junction bases unmatched: 6. The DNA for the CDR3 is TGTGCCAGCAGCTTATTGAGGGGACAGGGGCCAGATACGCAGTATTTT. Residues: CASSLLRGQGPDTQYF.

This chain connects TRBV25-1 to TRBJ1-6, with D perhaps matching TRBD1 (6 bases). Per the germline V gene, CDR1 is MGHDK and CDR2 is SYGVNS. V was pared by 3 bases and J by 7 bases, with 13 bases between. The CDR3 spans 15 residues. The CDR3 DNA reads as TGTGCCAGCAGTGATCTTGGACAGAACAATTCACCCCTCCACTTT. Amino acids: CASSDLGQNNSPLHF. Supplemented by reference TRBV25-1 and TRBJ1-6, the full variable domain reads EADIYQTPRYLVIGTGKKITLECSQTMGHDKMYWYQQDPGMELHLIHYSYGVNSTEKGDLSSESTVSRIRTEHFPLTLESARPSHTSQYLCASSDLGQNNSPLHFGNGTRLTVT.

V usage is TRBV11-3 and J usage is TRBJ2-2, with 9 bases aligning to TRBD2. The germline V gene has CDR1 SGHNT and CDR2 YENEEA. This CDR3 region has 13 residues. V shed 7 bases and J 6 bases; nucleotides not matched to a gene: 3. In nucleotides, the CDR3 is TGTGCCAGCACGGGGACTAGCTCCGGGGAGCTGTTTTTT. It translates to CASTGTSSGELFF.

In DNA, the CDR3 is TGTGCCACCAGCGCCCCTTTTTCTGGAAACACCATATATTTT. Its translation is CATSAPFSGNTIYF. V and J are TRBV15 and TRBJ1-3, with no clear D. CDR1 is LNHNV and CDR2 is YYDKDF in the germline V gene (reference sequence). With 5 bases removed from V and 1 base from J, the gap between germline ends came to 9 bases. The CDR3 covers 14 residues.

The V call is TRBV7-3, the J call TRBJ2-1; D call uncertain. V lost 2 bases and J 1 base, leaving 18 bases between the germline ends. CDR3 size: 18 residues. Germline V gene data show CDR1 as SGHTA and CDR2 as FQGTGA. CDR3 amino acids: CASSLQHPAATSYNEQFF. Written as DNA, the CDR3 is TGTGCCAGCAGCTTACAGCACCCCGCGGCAACGTCCTACAATGAGCAGTTCTTC.

This clone was observed a handful of times. The gene calls are TRBV21-1 and TRBJ1-5. TRBV21-1 is described as a pseudogene. The CDR3 totals 11 residues. CDR3 in amino acids: CASSKRQPQHF. CDR3 in DNA: TGTGCCAGCAGCAAGAGACAGCCCCAGCATTTT.

V gene TRBV18 combines with J gene TRBJ1-2; D uncertain. Between the trimmed V and J ends, which lost 0 bases and 7 bases, there was a span of 12 bases. The CDR3 loop spans 14 amino acids. Germline CDR1 reads KGHSH; CDR2 reads LQKENI. As DNA, the CDR3 is TGTGCCAGCTCACCACCTGTGGGGTATGCTGGCTACACCTTC. Translated: CASSPPVGYAGYTF.

This sequence joins TRBV14 and TRBJ2-1, with a possible D match to TRBD2 (5 bases). The germline gives CDR1 SGHDN, CDR2 FVKESK. CDR3 length: 16 residues. Deletions cut 4 bases from V and 6 bases from J, with 19 bases between. The CDR3 DNA reads TGTGCCAGCAGCCCCCGATCGGCCCGGCGGGCCAATGAGCAGTTCTTC. Translation: CASSPRSARRANEQFF.

The chain joins TRBV27 to TRBJ2-3; a weak D match, TRBD2 (6 bases). V was trimmed by 6 bases and J by 2 bases, leaving 18 bases between them. Germline CDR1 MNHEY, CDR2 SMNVEV (reference sequence). The CDR3 runs to 16 residues. The CDR3 loop is CASSTIPGTYTDTQYF. As DNA, the CDR3 is TGTGCCAGCAGCACCATCCCCGGGACTTACACAGATACGCAGTATTTT.

This chain links TRBV5-1 with TRBJ2-7; 10 positions match TRBD1. CDR3 length equals 14 residues. From germline, CDR1 is SGHRS and CDR2 YFSETQ. The V segment lost 2 bases and the J segment 6 bases; nucleotides outside the gene matches: 5. For the CDR3, the DNA is TGCGCCAGCAGCTTTGGGACAGGGGTGGGCGAGCAGTACTTC. Protein sequence: CASSFGTGVGEQYF.

The rearrangement uses TRBV19 and TRBJ2-7; D is perhaps TRBD1 (5 bases). Trimming removed 2 bases at V and 4 bases at J, with 6 bases between. The CDR3 has 12 amino acids. Germline V CDR1 and CDR2: LNHDA, SQIVND (reference sequence). The CDR3 protein is CASSIQGYEQYF. CDR3 nucleotides: TGTGCCAGTAGTATACAGGGTTACGAGCAGTACTTC.

The rearrangement uses TRBV12-3 or TRBV12-4 and TRBJ2-1, with D possibly matching TRBD1 (6 bases). The CDR3 length is 13 residues. Trimming took 6 bases from V and 7 from J, leaving 13 bases between them. CDR3 region: CASSRQRGNEQFF. CDR3 DNA: TGTGCCAGCAGCCGACAGAGGGGGAATGAGCAGTTCTTC.

The chain couples TRBV6-5 to TRBJ1-6; a weak D match, TRBD1 (5 bases). Trimming shortened V by 6 bases and J by 10 bases, and 16 bases separated the two germline ends. The germline V gene has CDR1 MNHEY and CDR2 SVGAGI. The CDR3 contains 14 residues. The CDR3 DNA sequence: TGTGCCAGCAGGCCCCAGGGAGAGGAATCACCCCTCCACTTT. Protein product: CASRPQGEESPLHF.

This chain links TRBV7-3 with TRBJ2-2, with D perhaps given as TRBD1 or TRBD2 (6 bases each). Trimming pared 2 bases from V and 1 base from J, leaving 14 bases between. Per germline, CDR1 SGHTA and CDR2 FQGTGA. The CDR3 contains 17 residues. The CDR3 spells CASSLGGGAGNTGELFF. The CDR3 coding sequence is TGTGCCAGCAGCTTAGGGGGCGGGGCAGGGAACACCGGGGAGCTGTTTTTT.

A few counts support this clone. The chain uses TRBV29-1 and TRBJ2-5; the match to TRBD2 covers 8 bases. Germline CDR1 SQVTM, CDR2 ANQGSEA. Germline trimming cut 7 bases from V and 1 base from J; bases unmatched to any gene: 5. This CDR3 spans 13 amino acids. CDR3 loop: CSAVRGGQETQYF. As DNA, the CDR3 is TGCAGCGCCGTTCGGGGGGGCCAAGAGACCCAGTACTTC.

The rearrangement links TRBV27 to TRBJ1-1; D perhaps matches TRBD1 (5 bases). The germline V gene has CDR1 MNHEY and CDR2 SMNVEV (reference sequence). The V end was cut by 6 bases, the J end by 4 bases, with 9 bases between. The CDR3 totals 12 residues. CDR3 bases: TGTGCCAGCAGATCAGGGCCCACTGAAGCTTTCTTT. It codes for CASRSGPTEAFF.

The CDR3 DNA sequence: TGTGCCAGCAGCTTAGGGACAGATCGGCCCCAGCATTTT. It is translated as CASSLGTDRPQHF. The chain combines TRBV7-8 with TRBJ1-5; D might be TRBD1 (6 bases). The germline V and J ends were trimmed by 1 base and 9 bases, with 10 bases remaining between them. Germline CDR1 and CDR2: SGHVS and FQNEAQ. The length of the CDR3 is 13 residues.

The chain combines TRBV27 with TRBJ2-3, with D uncertain. V shed 0 bases and J shed 0 bases, with 10 bases lying between them. From germline, CDR1 is MNHEY and CDR2 SMNVEV (reference sequence). The CDR3 consists of 16 residues. CDR3 residues: CASSLSGATSTDTQYF. CDR3 DNA sequence: TGTGCCAGCAGTTTATCCGGCGCTACCAGCACAGATACGCAGTATTTT.

This rearrangement joins TRBV7-9 to TRBJ2-3; 14 bases map to TRBD2. The ends lost 5 bases at V and 13 bases at J; junction bases unmatched: 8. Per the germline V gene, CDR1 is SEHNR and CDR2 is FQNEAQ (reference sequence). The CDR3 extends over 14 amino acids. The chain's CDR3 is CASSPSLTSGGEYF. The CDR3 DNA reads TGTGCCAGCAGCCCCTCCTTGACTAGCGGGGGGGAGTATTTT.

The rearrangement joins TRBV20-1 to TRBJ1-1; TRBD1 aligns across 7 bases. This CDR3 region has 11 residues. The germline V gene encodes CDR1 DFQATT and CDR2 SNEGSKA (reference sequence). For the CDR3, the DNA is TGCAGATCCACAGGGGAAACTGAAGCTTTCTTT. Its protein is CRSTGETEAFF.

This sequence joins TRBV10-3 and TRBJ2-3, with a weak D call TRBD2 (5 bases). Per germline, CDR1 ENHRY and CDR2 SYGVKD. The germline V and J ends were trimmed by 6 bases and 12 bases, with 19 bases remaining between them. This CDR3 comprises 13 residues. The CDR3 here is CAIRDILGLSQYF. As DNA, the CDR3 is TGTGCCATCAGAGACATCTTAGGACTCTCCCAGTATTTT.

This chain joins TRBV6-2 or TRBV6-3 and TRBJ1-2, with unresolved D. V shed 6 bases and J shed 7 bases, with 18 bases lying between them. CDR3 length equals 14 residues. CDR1 and CDR2 (germline): MNHEY, SVGEGT. Here the CDR3 reads CASSLLAGSGGYTF. DNA of the CDR3: TGTGCCAGCAGCCTACTGGCGGGGAGCGGTGGCTACACCTTC.

This chain connects TRBV6-2 or TRBV6-3 to TRBJ2-7, with D possibly being TRBD1 (5 bases). This CDR3 has 12 residues. Deletions cut 2 bases from V and 9 bases from J, with 11 bases between. Germline V gene sequence: CDR1 MNHEY, CDR2 SVGEGT. CDR3 region: CASSYRGPPQYF. CDR3 bases: TGTGCCAGCAGTTACAGGGGTCCCCCGCAGTACTTC.